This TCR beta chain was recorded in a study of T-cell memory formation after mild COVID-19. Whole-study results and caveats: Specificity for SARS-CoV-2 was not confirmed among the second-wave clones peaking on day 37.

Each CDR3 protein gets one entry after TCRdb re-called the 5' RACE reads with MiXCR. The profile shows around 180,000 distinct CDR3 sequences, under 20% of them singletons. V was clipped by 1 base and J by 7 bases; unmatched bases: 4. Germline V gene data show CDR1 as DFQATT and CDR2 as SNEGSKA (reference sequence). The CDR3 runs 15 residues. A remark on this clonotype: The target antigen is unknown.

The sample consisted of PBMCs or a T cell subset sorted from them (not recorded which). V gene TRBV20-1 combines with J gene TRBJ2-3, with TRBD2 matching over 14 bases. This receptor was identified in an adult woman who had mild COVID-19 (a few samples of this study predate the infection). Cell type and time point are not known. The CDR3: CSARGTSGRTNTQYF. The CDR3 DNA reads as TGCAGTGCTAGAGGGACTAGCGGGAGGACTAATACGCAGTATTTT.